This TCR beta chain originates from a study of metastatic and nonmetastatic thyroid tumors (dated by TCRdb to 2018 to 2020). Turning to the overall study: For patients with malignant and with benign thyroid disease, the researchers compared repertoires between peripheral blood samples and tumor or nodule tissue samples. What the research found in general, with its limitations: In both blood and tumor samples, malignant tumors were reported to have significantly higher TCR beta diversity than benign nodules.

None of the patients had been given any treatment before thyroid surgery. The study retrospectively analysed patient clinical samples collected from about 2012 to 2019 using T-cell receptor beta sequencing. The method behind the library was PCR. The reads were generated on an Illumina HiSeq 4000. High-throughput sequencing was used to profile the TCR beta-chain CDR3 region of every patient. The source study handled its data this way. Drawing on CDR3 differences between clinicopathological groups, the researchers built a classifier meant to tell apart patients with distant-metastatic papillary thyroid cancer. Repertoire diversity was assessed with the Shannon index, and tumor-blood repertoire similarity with the Morisita-Horn index. The public sequencing data were trimmed at Q25 with fastp and processed into clonotypes with MiXCR by TCRdb, which kept only in-frame beta chains. In this record, the V and J calls reflect TCRdb's handling and not the investigators' own analysis. This sample holds about 10,000 clones; under 35% were observed only once. About 15% of the sample lies in the top ten.

Regarding this clone: Its antigen is currently not known. There are no base qualities to consult, and no much larger clone falls within one base.

Source material: tumor tissue. The receptor was isolated from a female donor with papillary thyroid cancer or a benign thyroid nodule (not recorded which). Some clones in this sample may be carry-over from other donors' samples.

CDR3 reads: CASSLRGARAYEQYF. The DNA sequence is as follows: TGTGCCAGCAGCTTACGGGGGGCGAGGGCCTACGAGCAGTACTTC. Here the chain combines TRBV11-3 and TRBJ2-7, and possibly TRBD2, on 7 matching bases. V is reduced by 2 bases and J by 2 bases, leaving a spacing of 13 bases between them. CDR1 and CDR2 are drawn from the germline V gene: SGHNT, YENEEA. The CDR3 starts with the cysteine, ends with the phenylalanine, and has 15 residues. Here the CDR3 DNA is all that survives: 45 bases in frame from base 1.